This T cell receptor beta chain was observed in a study of STAT3 mutations in large granular lymphocyte leukemia (dated by TCRdb to the late 2010s). About the full investigation: Canonical activating STAT3 mutations were detected in roughly half of the longitudinally sequenced T-LGLL patients. More than half of T-LGLL patients received one or more immunosuppressive therapy regimens, with hematologic response in 40% of those treated. Patients with T-cell large granular lymphocyte leukemia underwent serial deep sequencing of TCRbeta CDR3 and STAT3 to reconstruct clonal hierarchy and dynamics. From an initial cohort of a few hundred LGL patients, 15 to 20 representative T-LGLL cases were selected for longitudinal TCRbeta and STAT3 sequencing. As controls, the study also included longitudinal sequencing of a couple of patients with natural killer LGL leukemia. On average, sequencing was done at around 4 time points per patient, with the number of samplings ranging from 2 to 8.

TCRbeta libraries were sequenced on an Illumina MiSeq, averaging roughly 40,000 productive templates per sample. Multiplex PCR amplification was used to generate TCRbeta CDR3 libraries with the immunoSEQ assay. In the paper's pipeline: Repertoire diversity was calculated as previously defined, with values near 0 taken to indicate extremely monoclonal samples. This is the immuneACCESS table as TCRdb keeps it, with only in-frame sequences that have V and J called. A part of the clones is gone; compared with another copy, unresolved V genes explain less than half, and the rest is unexplained. That table supplies the V and J calls and clone size; D and trimming were determined from the DNA. The sample table shows approximately 12,000 clones, and 76% are seen once. The ten largest clones capture around 45% of the sample. The junction carries 8 bases between V and J, which are trimmed by 4 bases and 0 bases respectively. CDR1 and CDR2 are read off the germline V gene (reference sequence) as SGHNT and YYREEE. The cysteine opens and the phenylalanine closes a CDR3 of 13 amino acids. The retained sequence is limited to the CDR3, 39 bases, with the frame set at the first base.

Study-wide findings and limitations: Because no samples were available when a clone first appeared, clonal expansion was inferred from samplings taken at other points. Linking therapy response to changes in TCR clonal burden was complicated by variable intervals between samplings and by differing treatment regimens. TCR clonotype switching after therapy was seen in about 30% of the 18 patients, with all newly emerging clones being STAT3 wild type. At least one immunodominant TCRbeta clonotype was present in every T-LGLL patient, and multiple immunodominant subclonotypes appeared in about half of the T-LGLL patients. Several patients had a dominant TCR clone burden greater than the STAT3 mutant burden, which suggests that the STAT3 mutation arose secondarily within a clone that had already expanded. Because codominant clonotypes persisted in some patients, a small but highly pathogenic clone may have been missed.

The same DNA, extracted from blood mononuclear cells, served for both TCR sequencing and STAT3 sequencing. This clone was picked up one time. Its cognate antigen has yet to be identified. No base quality information exists; no much larger clone differs at one position. This receptor chain uses TRBV5-4 and TRBJ2-7, with no reliable assignment of the D segment. Sequencing input: peripheral blood mononuclear cells. This TCR was recovered from a man in his 60s with T-cell large granular lymphocyte leukemia. Some clones in this sample may be carry-over from other donors' samples. The age is the age at diagnosis. The CDR3 here reads CASSRAYSYEQYF. The bases are TGTGCCAGCAGCCGAGCCTACTCCTACGAGCAGTACTTC.